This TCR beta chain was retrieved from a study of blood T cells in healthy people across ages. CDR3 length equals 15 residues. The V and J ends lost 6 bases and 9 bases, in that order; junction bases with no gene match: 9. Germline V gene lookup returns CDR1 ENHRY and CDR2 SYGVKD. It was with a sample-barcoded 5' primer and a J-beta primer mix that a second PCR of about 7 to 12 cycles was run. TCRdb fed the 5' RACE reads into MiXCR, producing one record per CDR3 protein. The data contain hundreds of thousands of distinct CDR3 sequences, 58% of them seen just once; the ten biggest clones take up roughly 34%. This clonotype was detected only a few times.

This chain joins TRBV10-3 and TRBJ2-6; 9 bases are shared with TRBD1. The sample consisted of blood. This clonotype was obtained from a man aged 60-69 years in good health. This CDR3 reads CAISGGTGRSNVLTF. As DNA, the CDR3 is TGTGCCATCAGCGGGGGGACAGGGCGAAGCAACGTCCTGACTTTC.